This section outlines one T cell receptor beta chain sequence together with its context. The data are from a study of shared clonotypes between healthy human individuals. Generated by immunoSEQ multiplex PCR, the TCRdb table keeps only in-frame clones and is missing some. The sample holds approximately 1,500,000 clones, approximately 97% seen once. Trimming removed 4 bases at V and 1 base at J, with 17 bases between. The CDR3 length is 16 residues. CDR1 and CDR2 (germline): SGHRS, YFSETQ. The receptor comes from a young man in good health. Sequences were obtained from naive CD4+ T cells sorted from blood. Subset: CD45RA+ positively selected. The chain recombines TRBV5-1 with TRBJ2-5; D may be TRBD1 or TRBD2 (5 bases each). Here the CDR3 DNA reads TGCGCCAGCAGCCCCCGGGAAGGGGCTCCCCAAGAGACCCAGTACTTC. Protein product: CASSPREGAPQETQYF.